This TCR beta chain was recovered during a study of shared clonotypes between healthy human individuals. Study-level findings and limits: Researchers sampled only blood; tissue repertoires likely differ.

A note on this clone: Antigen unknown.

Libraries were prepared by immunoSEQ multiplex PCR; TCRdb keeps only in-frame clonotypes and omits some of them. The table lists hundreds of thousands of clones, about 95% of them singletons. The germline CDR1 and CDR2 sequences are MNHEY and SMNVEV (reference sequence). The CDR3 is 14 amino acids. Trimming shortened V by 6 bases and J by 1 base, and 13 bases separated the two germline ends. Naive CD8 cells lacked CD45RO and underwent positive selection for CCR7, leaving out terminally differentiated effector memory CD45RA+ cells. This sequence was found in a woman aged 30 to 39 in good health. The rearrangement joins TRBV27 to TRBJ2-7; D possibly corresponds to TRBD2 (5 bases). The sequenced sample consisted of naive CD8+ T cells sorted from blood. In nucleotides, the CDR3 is TGTGCCAGCAGCCATCGGACGGGATCCTACGAGCAGTACTTC. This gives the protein CASSHRTGSYEQYF.